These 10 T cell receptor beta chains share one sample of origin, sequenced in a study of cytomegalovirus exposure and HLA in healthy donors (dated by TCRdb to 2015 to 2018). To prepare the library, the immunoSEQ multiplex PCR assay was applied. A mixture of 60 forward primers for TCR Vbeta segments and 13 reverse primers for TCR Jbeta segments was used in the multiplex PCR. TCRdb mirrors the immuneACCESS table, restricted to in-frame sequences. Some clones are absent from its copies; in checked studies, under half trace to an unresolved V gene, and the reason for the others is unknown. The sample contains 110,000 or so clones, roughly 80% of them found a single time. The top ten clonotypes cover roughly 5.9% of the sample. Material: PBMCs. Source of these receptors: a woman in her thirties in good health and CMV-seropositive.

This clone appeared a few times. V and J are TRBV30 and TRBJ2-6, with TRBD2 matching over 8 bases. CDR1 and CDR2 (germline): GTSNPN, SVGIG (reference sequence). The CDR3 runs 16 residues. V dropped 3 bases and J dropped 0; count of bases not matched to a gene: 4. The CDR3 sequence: CAWSGSGISGANVLTF. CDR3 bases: TGTGCCTGGAGCGGTAGCGGGATCTCTGGGGCCAACGTCCTGACTTTC.

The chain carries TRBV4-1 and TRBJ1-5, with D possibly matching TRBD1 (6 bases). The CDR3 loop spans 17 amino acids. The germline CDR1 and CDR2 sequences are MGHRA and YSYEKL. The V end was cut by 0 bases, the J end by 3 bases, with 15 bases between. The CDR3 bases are TGCGCCAGCAGCCAAGATCCAACAGGGTCTATCAATCAGCCCCAGCATTTT. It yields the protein CASSQDPTGSINQPQHF.

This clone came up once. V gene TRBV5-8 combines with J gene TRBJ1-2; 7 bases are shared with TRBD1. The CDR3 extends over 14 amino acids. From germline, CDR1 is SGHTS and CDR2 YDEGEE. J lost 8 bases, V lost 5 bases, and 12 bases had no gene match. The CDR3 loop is CASSWGQTLTGYTF. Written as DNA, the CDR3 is TGTGCCAGCAGTTGGGGACAGACTCTTACAGGCTACACCTTC.

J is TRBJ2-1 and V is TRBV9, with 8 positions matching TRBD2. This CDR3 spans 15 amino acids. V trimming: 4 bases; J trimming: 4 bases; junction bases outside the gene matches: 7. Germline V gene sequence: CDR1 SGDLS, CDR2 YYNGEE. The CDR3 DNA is TGTGCCAGCAGCATAAGCGGGAGTGGTTACAATGAGCAGTTCTTC. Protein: CASSISGSGYNEQFF.

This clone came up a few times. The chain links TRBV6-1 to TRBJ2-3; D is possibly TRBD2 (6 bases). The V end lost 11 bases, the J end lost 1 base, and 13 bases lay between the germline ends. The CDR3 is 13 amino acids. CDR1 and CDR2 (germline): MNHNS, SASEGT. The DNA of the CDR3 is TGTGCCGGCCGGGACTTGCGCACAGATACGCAGTATTTT. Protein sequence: CAGRDLRTDTQYF.

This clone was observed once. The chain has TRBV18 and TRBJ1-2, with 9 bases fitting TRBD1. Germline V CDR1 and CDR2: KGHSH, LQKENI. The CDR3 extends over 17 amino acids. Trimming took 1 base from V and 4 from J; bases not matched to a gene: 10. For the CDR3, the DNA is TGTGCCAGCTCACCACAGGACAGGGGAGTGAGCGGCTATGGCTACACCTTC. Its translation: CASSPQDRGVSGYGYTF.

CDR3 bases: TGTGCCAGCAGCTTAGCCAGGGGGACTGGAAACACCATATATTTT. Protein sequence: CASSLARGTGNTIYF. V and J are TRBV7-6 and TRBJ1-3, with 7 bases that match TRBD1. Germline V gene data show CDR1 as SGHVS and CDR2 as FNYEAQ. This CDR3 comprises 15 residues. Trimming took 0 bases from V and 2 from J; bases not matched to a gene: 1.

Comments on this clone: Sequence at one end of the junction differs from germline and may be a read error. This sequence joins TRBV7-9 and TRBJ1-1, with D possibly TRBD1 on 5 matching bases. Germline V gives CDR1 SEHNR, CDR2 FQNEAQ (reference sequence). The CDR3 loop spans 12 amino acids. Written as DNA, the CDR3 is TGTTCCAGCAGCTTAGGGGCCACTGAAGCTTTCTTT. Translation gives CSSSLGATEAFF.

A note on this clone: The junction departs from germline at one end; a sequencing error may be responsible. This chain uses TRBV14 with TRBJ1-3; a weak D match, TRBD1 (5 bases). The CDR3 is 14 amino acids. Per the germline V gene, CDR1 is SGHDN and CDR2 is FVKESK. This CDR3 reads CASTQKQVEDTIYF. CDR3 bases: TGTGCCAGCACCCAAAAACAGGTCGAAGACACCATATATTTT. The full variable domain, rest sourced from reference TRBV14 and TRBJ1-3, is EAGVTQFPSHSVIEKGQTVTLRCDPISGHDNLYWYRRVMGKEIKFLLHFVKESKQDESGMPNNRFLAERTGGTYSTLKVQPAELEDSGVYFCASTQKQVEDTIYFGEGSWLTVV.

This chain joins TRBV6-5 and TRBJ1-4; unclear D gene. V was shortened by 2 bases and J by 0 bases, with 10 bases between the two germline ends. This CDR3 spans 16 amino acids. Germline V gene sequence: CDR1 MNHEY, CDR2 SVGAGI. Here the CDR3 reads CASSYNLATTNEKLFF. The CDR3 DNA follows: TGTGCCAGCAGTTACAATCTGGCAACAACTAATGAAAAACTGTTTTTT.